This T cell receptor beta chain was identified during a study of vaccination and CD4 T cells after COVID-19. Background on the study: Two mRNA vaccine doses were given, either BNT162b2 or mRNA-1273.

Germline V gene lookup returns CDR1 SGHTA and CDR2 FQGNSA. With 0 bases removed from V and 7 bases from J, the gap between germline ends came to 16 bases. CDR3 length: 15 amino acids. Time point meaning: late sampling 161 to 241 days after vaccination in three convalescent patients. Indicated treatment: approximately 10-day PBMC culture with coronavirus spike peptide pools or control peptides (ViraFEST assay). As concerns this clonotype: Antigen: not known.

The Oncomine TCR Beta short-read assay sequenced DNA from cultured CD4+ T cells. TCRdb independently ran MiXCR on the PCR reads; one entry per CDR3 protein. Of approximately 24,000 distinct CDR3 sequences in the sample, over 25% are singletons; the top ten hold 7.1%. The source material was CD4+ T cells from blood, cultured in vitro, sampled about 7 months after SARS-CoV-2 vaccination. This sequence joins TRBV7-2 and TRBJ2-7; D is ambiguous. The source is a human donor who had recovered from COVID-19. CDR3 nucleotide sequence: TGTGCCAGCAGCTTAGCTTTTAGTTCCTACAATGAGCAGTACTTC. Amino acids: CASSLAFSSYNEQYF.